These 22 T cell receptor beta chains were all obtained from the same sample, sequenced in a study of blood T cell repertoires in COVID-19. This table comes from immunoSEQ multiplex PCR, and its TCRdb copy is limited to in-frame clones, with some not included. The data contain about 98,000 clones, nearly 90% of them seen just once; the ten biggest clones take up approximately 5%. The source material was peripheral blood. These receptors were taken from a man between 65 and 85 years old with acute or convalescent COVID-19.

The V call is TRBV7-9, the J call TRBJ1-2; tentatively, D is TRBD1 (6 bases). This CDR3 is 14 amino acids long. V lost 5 bases to trimming and J lost 6 bases, with 16 bases between them. In germline, CDR1 is SEHNR, CDR2 FQNEAQ (reference sequence). The CDR3 sequence is CASSPWAGAHGYTF. In DNA form, the CDR3 reads TGTGCCAGCAGCCCGTGGGCGGGGGCTCATGGCTACACCTTC.

The J gene is TRBJ2-1, the V gene TRBV10-2, with D possibly TRBD1 on 6 matching bases. From germline, CDR1 is WSHSY and CDR2 SAAADI. The CDR3 is made up of 13 amino acids. The germline V and J ends were trimmed by 5 bases and 8 bases, with 13 bases remaining between them. The CDR3 DNA reads TGCGCCAGCAGTCCCGGAAGGGGGTATGAGCAGTTCTTC. Residues: CASSPGRGYEQFF.

The chain uses TRBV7-2 and TRBJ2-7; the D gene is possibly TRBD1 (5 bases). The V gene's germline CDR1 is SGHTA and CDR2 FQGNSA. The CDR3 totals 14 residues. Trimming took off 3 bases at V and 3 bases at J, with 12 bases between the two ends. CDR3 in DNA: TGTGCCAGCAGCTTGAGACAGATGGGCTACGAGCAGTACTTC. This translates into CASSLRQMGYEQYF.

The chain recombines TRBV5-6 with TRBJ2-1; D possibly corresponds to TRBD2 (6 bases). Per germline, CDR1 SGHDT and CDR2 YYEEEE. V lost 7 bases, J lost 3 bases, and 8 bases lay in between. CDR3 length equals 12 residues. CDR3: CASGGDYNEQFF. The CDR3 region has the DNA TGTGCCAGCGGCGGGGACTACAATGAGCAGTTCTTC.

This clone is a singleton in its sample. The chain has TRBV27 and TRBJ1-4; 9 bases line up with TRBD1. This CDR3 contains 15 residues. In germline, CDR1 is MNHEY, CDR2 SMNVEV (reference sequence). The V and J ends lost 5 bases and 6 bases, in that order; junction bases with no gene match: 7. The CDR3 loop reads CASSATGGWDEKLFF. The CDR3 region has the DNA TGTGCCAGCAGTGCCACAGGGGGCTGGGATGAAAAACTGTTTTTT.

The chain carries TRBV28 and TRBJ1-5; D is perhaps TRBD1 (6 bases). The CDR3 loop spans 15 amino acids. Germline V lookup: CDR1 MDHEN, CDR2 SYDVKM. Trimming removed 4 bases from V and 5 bases from J, with 15 bases in between. The CDR3 protein is CASSSHRAYYQPQHF. DNA of the CDR3: TGTGCCAGCAGTTCGCACAGGGCATATTATCAGCCCCAGCATTTT.

This chain uses TRBV28 with TRBJ2-3, with TRBD2 identical over 8 bases. This CDR3 is built from 14 residues. The J segment lost 4 bases and the V segment lost 8 bases, leaving 8 bases of the junction unmatched. Germline V gene sequence: CDR1 MDHEN, CDR2 SYDVKM. CDR3 protein: CASESTGGADTQYF. The CDR3 coding sequence is TGTGCCAGCGAATCTACCGGGGGGGCAGATACGCAGTATTTT.

V gene TRBV2 combines with J gene TRBJ2-7; 10 nucleotides agree with TRBD1. Germline V gene sequence: CDR1 SNHLY, CDR2 FYNNEI. V shed 6 bases, J shed 2 bases, and the junction held 4 bases outside the gene matches. The CDR3 is 14 amino acids. CDR3 sequence (DNA): TGTGCCAGCAGCCGGGGGACAGGGGCCTACGAGCAGTACTTC. Translation: CASSRGTGAYEQYF.

The chain combines TRBV28 with TRBJ1-2, with 10 bases identical to TRBD1. J gave up 7 bases and V 7 bases, and 3 bases lay outside the gene matches. The CDR3 is 12 residues long. Germline V lookup: CDR1 MDHEN, CDR2 SYDVKM. The chain's CDR3 is CASTGTGVGYTF. The CDR3 bases are TGTGCCAGCACCGGGACAGGGGTTGGCTACACCTTC.

The chain joins TRBV7-9 to TRBJ2-7, with 10 nucleotides matching TRBD2. CDR1 and CDR2 from the germline V gene are SEHNR and FQNEAQ (reference sequence). The CDR3 runs to 14 residues. The trim removed 6 bases at V and 4 bases at J, leaving 6 bases unmatched. This chain's CDR3 is CASRPSSGGYEQYF. The CDR3 DNA sequence: TGTGCCAGCAGGCCGTCTAGCGGGGGATACGAGCAGTACTTC.

The rearrangement uses TRBV9 and TRBJ1-6, with a possible D match to TRBD1 (5 bases). Germline CDR1 SGDLS, CDR2 YYNGEE. This CDR3 comprises 15 residues. Trimming shortened V by 4 bases and J by 12 bases, and 20 bases separated the two germline ends. This chain's CDR3 is CASSPTPDGDLPLHF. In DNA, the CDR3 is TGTGCCAGCAGCCCGACTCCGGACGGGGACTTACCCCTCCACTTT. Filled out from reference TRBV9 and TRBJ1-6, the complete variable domain reads DSGVTQTPKHLITATGQRVTLRCSPRSGDLSVYWYQQSLDQGLQFLIQYYNGEERAKGNILERFSAQQFPDLHSELNLSSLELGDSALYFCASSPTPDGDLPLHFGNGTRLTVT.

The CDR3 sequence: CASRGPTEAFF. DNA for the CDR3: TGTGCCAGCAGGGGCCCCACTGAAGCTTTCTTT. The chain carries TRBV28 and TRBJ1-1; D is uncertain. The V end was cut by 6 bases, the J end by 4 bases, with 6 bases between. Germline CDR1 and CDR2: MDHEN and SYDVKM. This CDR3 region has 11 residues.

The sample holds one count of this clone. The chain joins TRBV2 to TRBJ2-7, with 12 bases identical to TRBD1. Losses at the gene ends were 6 bases for V and 6 bases for J; bases not matched to a gene: 15. CDR3 length: 17 residues. Germline CDR1 SNHLY, CDR2 FYNNEI. CDR3 DNA: TGTGCCAGCAGAGGAGGACCGGGACAGGGGGCTATGGGCGAGCAGTACGTC. This sequence encodes CASRGGPGQGAMGEQYV.

The chain is built from TRBV7-3 and TRBJ1-2, with TRBD1 matching 8 bases. Trimming removed 5 bases from V and 6 bases from J; junction bases left unmatched: 5. The CDR3 covers 13 residues. The V gene's germline CDR1 is SGHTA and CDR2 FQGTGA. For the CDR3, the DNA is TGTGCCAGCAGCGAGACAGGGGCACATGGCTACACCTTC. Encoded protein: CASSETGAHGYTF.

V usage is TRBV6-5 and J usage is TRBJ1-1; D may be TRBD1 (5 bases). Trimming removed 4 bases from V and 1 base from J, with 16 bases in between. CDR1 MNHEY and CDR2 SVGAGI come from the germline V gene. There are 16 residues in the CDR3. CDR3 protein: CASSFGGTVGNTEAFF. Here the CDR3 DNA reads TGTGCCAGCAGTTTTGGGGGGACCGTAGGGAACACTGAAGCTTTCTTT.

V and J are TRBV19 and TRBJ1-5, with D hard to call. The length of the CDR3 is 16 residues. Deletions cut 1 base from V and 0 bases from J, with 10 bases between. The V gene's germline CDR1 is LNHDA and CDR2 SQIVND (reference sequence). In nucleotides, the CDR3 is TGTGCCAGTAGTATAGCGGGTCCAAATAGCAATCAGCCCCAGCATTTT. Encoded protein: CASSIAGPNSNQPQHF.

The rearrangement uses TRBV28 and TRBJ1-2, with D possibly TRBD1 on 5 matching bases. Trimming stripped 4 bases from V and 8 bases from J, with 17 bases between. The germline gives CDR1 MDHEN, CDR2 SYDVKM. The CDR3 runs 14 residues. In DNA, the CDR3 is TGTGCCAGCAGTTCGTCGGCAGGGTATGGCGGCTACACCTTC. Translation gives CASSSSAGYGGYTF.

This rearrangement joins TRBV14 to TRBJ2-7; TRBD1 matches 7 bases. This CDR3 has 14 amino acids. The germline V gene has CDR1 SGHDN and CDR2 FVKESK. Losses at the gene ends were 5 bases for V and 0 bases for J; bases not matched to a gene: 4. The CDR3 here is CASSTWDSSYEQYF. CDR3 coding DNA: TGTGCCAGCAGCACCTGGGACAGCTCCTACGAGCAGTACTTC.

The gene calls are TRBV30 and TRBJ1-2; 7 positions match TRBD1. This CDR3 has 13 amino acids. Germline CDR1 is GTSNPN and CDR2 is SVGIG (reference sequence). Trimming at V came to 4 bases and at J to 7 bases, leaving 9 bases not matched to a gene. The CDR3 DNA sequence: TGTGCCTGGAACACACAGGGGTTTAGTGGCTACACCTTC. Its protein is CAWNTQGFSGYTF.

The genes are TRBV19 and TRBJ1-2; tentative D call: TRBD1 (5 bases). Germline V lookup: CDR1 LNHDA, CDR2 SQIVND (reference sequence). With 3 bases removed from V and 11 bases from J, the gap between germline ends came to 13 bases. The CDR3 runs 12 residues. CDR3 DNA sequence: TGTGCCAGTAGTATCCAGGGCGAGGATTACACCTTC. Translated: CASSIQGEDYTF.

The chain carries TRBV9 and TRBJ2-3; unclear D gene. CDR3 length: 16 amino acids. Looked up from germline, CDR1 is SGDLS and CDR2 is YYNGEE. V lost 4 bases and J lost 0, with 15 bases in between. The CDR3 bases are TGTGCCAGCAGCCTGACCGGGTCTCCTAGCACAGATACGCAGTATTTT. Protein sequence: CASSLTGSPSTDTQYF.

This chain connects TRBV9 to TRBJ2-5, with D tentatively TRBD2 (5 bases). The V gene's germline CDR1 is SGDLS and CDR2 YYNGEE. The ends were cut back, 2 bases at V and 5 bases at J, with 13 bases in the middle. There are 14 residues in the CDR3. The CDR3 DNA is TGTGCCAGCAGCGTGAGGGCGTCCGAGGAGACCCAGTACTTC. Amino acids: CASSVRASEETQYF. Looking up the rest from reference TRBV9 and TRBJ2-5 gives the full variable domain: DSGVTQTPKHLITATGQRVTLRCSPRSGDLSVYWYQQSLDQGLQFLIQYYNGEERAKGNILERFSAQQFPDLHSELNLSSLELGDSALYFCASSVRASEETQYFGPGTRLLVL.